This T cell receptor (beta chain) was sequenced for a study of regulatory T cells in long-lasting Graves disease. Overall study context: Those Graves' patients who were newly diagnosed had been on antithyroid drugs under 3 months.

This clonotype was detected ten times or more. What it binds is not known. The sample's time point: newly diagnosed GD, antithyroid drugs for less than 3 months. PBMCs provided the RNA from which the TCR library was made. This CDR3 spans 12 amino acids. Germline CDR1 GTSNPN, CDR2 SVGIG (reference sequence). Trimming cost V 5 bases and J 2 bases, with 8 bases left between them. Relying on iRepertoire HTBI primers and Arm-PCR of CDR3 regions, the team built TCR beta libraries. Authors' methods: Throughout the samples, researchers identified fewer than 80 TRBV and about 15 TRBJ segments. TCRdb ran MiXCR on the multiplex PCR reads and lists one entry per CDR3 protein. TCRdb, rather than the study authors, made the V and J calls. This sample carries under 500,000 distinct CDR3 sequences, roughly 15% of them seen once, and the ten largest clones take 9.5% to 12%. Study findings and constraints: Favored usage of TRBV28, TRBJ1-2 and TRBJ2-5 was recorded in persistent disease. Blood alone, not thyroid tissue, was studied.

This sample was shared with a second study, whose subject was T cells in Graves' hyperthyroidism and ophthalmopathy.

The sequencing used peripheral blood mononuclear cells (PBMCs), collected at new diagnosis, from a patient treated with antithyroid drugs. The receptor's source is a woman between 25 and 40 years old with Graves disease. V is TRBV30 and J is TRBJ2-3; D is ambiguous. CDR3 residues: CAWQRFTDTQYF. CDR3 sequence (DNA): TGTGCCTGGCAGAGATTCACAGATACGCAGTATTTT.